The T cell receptor (beta chain) described here comes from a study of cytomegalovirus exposure and HLA in healthy donors. Assay used: immunoSEQ multiplex PCR; TCRdb lists only in-frame clones, some missing. The data show fewer than 120,000 clones, about 92% seen once. V lost 2 bases, J lost 7 bases, and 6 bases lay in between. The V gene's germline CDR1 is SNHLY and CDR2 FYNNEI. CDR3 length: 12 amino acids. Input material: PBMCs. The receptor was derived from a woman between 18 and 30 years old in good health and CMV-seronegative. The J gene is TRBJ2-1, the V gene TRBV2; D ambiguous. The CDR3 sequence is CASSERVNEQFF. Written as DNA, the CDR3 is TGTGCCAGCAGTGAACGAGTGAATGAGCAGTTCTTC. Full variable domain (remainder filled in from reference TRBV2 and TRBJ2-1): EPEVTQTPSHQVTQMGQEVILRCVPISNHLYFYWYRQILGQKVEFLVSFYNNEISEKSEIFDDQFSVERPDGSNFTLKIRSTKLEDSAMYFCASSERVNEQFFGPGTRLTVL.